Listed here are 10 T cell receptor beta chains from one sample, sequenced in a study of blood T cells in healthy people across ages. A second PCR of 7 to 11 cycles used a sample-barcoded 5' primer and a J-beta primer mix. MiXCR was run by TCRdb on the 5' RACE reads, yielding one entry per CDR3 protein. The table shows roughly 800,000 distinct CDR3 sequences, with 55% to 75% occurring only once. Specimen: blood. These receptors all come from a man aged 25 to 40 in good health.

The chain recombines TRBV20-1 with TRBJ2-5; possibly TRBD2 for D (5 bases). The CDR3 totals 12 residues. The V gene lost 3 bases and the J gene lost 11 bases, with 16 bases spanning the gap. Germline V gives CDR1 DFQATT, CDR2 SNEGSKA (reference sequence). The DNA of the CDR3 is TGCAGTGCTAGCGCCACAGAGGGAGTGCAGTACTTC. This translates into CSASATEGVQYF.

V is TRBV28 and J is TRBJ2-3; D gene ambiguous. Germline V gene data show CDR1 as MDHEN and CDR2 as SYDVKM. The CDR3 loop spans 13 amino acids. V was pared by 6 bases and J by 12 bases, with 19 bases between. The CDR3: CASRDAAADNQYF. CDR3 DNA sequence: TGTGCCAGCAGGGACGCCGCGGCAGATAATCAGTATTTT.

This clonotype was picked up a small number of times. This chain links TRBV7-2 with TRBJ2-1; TRBD2 matches at 7 bases. The J segment lost 4 bases and the V segment lost 2 bases, leaving 8 bases of the junction unmatched. The CDR3 totals 16 residues. Germline V lookup: CDR1 SGHTA, CDR2 FQGNSA. CDR3 sequence reads: CASSLLGGSNYNEQFF. The CDR3 bases are TGTGCCAGCAGCTTACTCGGGGGGTCGAATTACAATGAGCAGTTCTTC.

The chain recombines TRBV6-2 or TRBV6-3 with TRBJ2-7, with 8 bases that match TRBD1. The CDR3 is 14 amino acids. V was pared by 4 bases and J by 3 bases, with 5 bases of the junction left unmatched. Germline V gene lookup returns CDR1 MNHEY and CDR2 SVGEGT. The CDR3 coding sequence is TGTGCCAGCAGTTCCCCAGGGGGCTTCTACGAGCAGTACTTC. Its protein is CASSSPGGFYEQYF.

V is TRBV20-1 and J is TRBJ2-1; 13 nucleotides align to TRBD2. CDR1 is DFQATT and CDR2 is SNEGSKA in the germline V gene (reference sequence). With 4 bases clipped from V and 1 base from J, the junction kept 10 bases outside the gene matches. This CDR3 is 18 amino acids long. CDR3 coding DNA: TGCAGTGCTAACTCCGGGACTAGCGGGGTTGGGTCCTACAATGAGCAGTTCTTC. Protein product: CSANSGTSGVGSYNEQFF.

The chain employs TRBV7-9 and TRBJ1-6; TRBD1 aligns across 10 bases. The V gene's germline CDR1 is SEHNR and CDR2 FQNEAQ (reference sequence). V was clipped by 5 bases and J by 8 bases; unmatched bases: 6. There are 15 residues in the CDR3. CDR3 DNA sequence: TGTGCCAGCAGCCTCCACGGGACAGGGGATTCACCCCTCCACTTT. Protein: CASSLHGTGDSPLHF.

This chain uses TRBV29-1 with TRBJ2-5; D not certain. Germline V gives CDR1 SQVTM, CDR2 ANQGSEA. The germline V and J ends were trimmed by 5 bases and 5 bases, with 12 bases remaining between them. CDR3 length: 12 residues. CDR3 sequence (DNA): TGCAGCGTTTGTCTAGTCGTCGAGACCCAGTACTTC. This encodes CSVCLVVETQYF.

CDR3 DNA: TGTGCCAGCAGCGTAGACCAGGGTCCTAGGACCCAGTACTTC. Its protein product is CASSVDQGPRTQYF. J is TRBJ2-4 and V is TRBV9; TRBD1 is a possible D gene (5 bases). The J call is uncertain, as TRBJ2-5 better fits the DNA end. Looked up from germline, CDR1 is SGDLS and CDR2 is YYNGEE. This CDR3 is 14 amino acids long.

This clonotype has a handful of counts. CDR3 DNA: TGCGCCAGCAGCTCCACAGGGAACATGGAGCAGTACTTC. This translates into CASSSTGNMEQYF. V usage is TRBV5-1 and J usage is TRBJ2-7; tentatively, D is TRBD1 (6 bases). Looked up from germline, CDR1 is SGHRS and CDR2 is YFSETQ. There are 13 residues in the CDR3. Trimming cost V 3 bases and J 7 bases, with 14 bases left between them.

The chain employs TRBV25-1 and TRBJ2-4, with D hard to call. This CDR3 spans 15 amino acids. Germline V gene lookup returns CDR1 MGHDK and CDR2 SYGVNS. V was shortened by 3 bases and J by 0 bases, with 9 bases between the two germline ends. The CDR3 nucleotides are TGTGCCAGCAGTGAGGAGCAGCTAGCCAAAAACATTCAGTACTTC. Amino acids: CASSEEQLAKNIQYF. The full variable domain, rest sourced from reference TRBV25-1 and TRBJ2-4, is EADIYQTPRYLVIGTGKKITLECSQTMGHDKMYWYQQDPGMELHLIHYSYGVNSTEKGDLSSESTVSRIRTEHFPLTLESARPSHTSQYLCASSEEQLAKNIQYFGAGTRLSVL.